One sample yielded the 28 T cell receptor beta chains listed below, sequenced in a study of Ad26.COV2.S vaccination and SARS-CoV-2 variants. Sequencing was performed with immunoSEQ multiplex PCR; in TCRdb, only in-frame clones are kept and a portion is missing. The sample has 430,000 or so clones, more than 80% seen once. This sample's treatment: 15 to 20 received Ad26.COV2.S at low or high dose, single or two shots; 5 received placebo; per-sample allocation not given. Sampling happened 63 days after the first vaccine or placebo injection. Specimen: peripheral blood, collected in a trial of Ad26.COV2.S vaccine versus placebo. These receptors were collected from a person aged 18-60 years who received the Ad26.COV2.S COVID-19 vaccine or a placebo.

CDR3 sequence: CASSPPLWRTSGANVLTF. The CDR3 region has the DNA TGTGCCAGCAGCCCTCCCCTATGGAGGACTTCTGGGGCCAACGTCCTGACTTTC. This chain links TRBV7-6 with TRBJ2-6; D possibly corresponds to TRBD2 (5 bases). Trimming took off 5 bases at V and 1 base at J, with 18 bases between the two ends. Germline CDR1 reads SGHVS; CDR2 reads FNYEAQ. This CDR3 spans 18 amino acids.

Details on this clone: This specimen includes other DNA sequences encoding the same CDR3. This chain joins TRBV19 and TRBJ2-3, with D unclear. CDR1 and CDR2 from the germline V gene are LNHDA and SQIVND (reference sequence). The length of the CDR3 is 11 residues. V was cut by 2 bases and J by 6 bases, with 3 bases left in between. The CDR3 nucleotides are TGTGCCAGTAGTATAAGGGATACGCAGTATTTT. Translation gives CASSIRDTQYF.

CDR3 sequence (DNA): TGTGCCAGCAGCTTACCTTCTGCGGGAGTGTACGAGCAGTACTTC. It specifies CASSLPSAGVYEQYF. The chain combines TRBV7-9 with TRBJ2-7; the match to TRBD2 covers 7 bases. Trimming at V came to 2 bases and at J to 4 bases, leaving 8 bases not matched to a gene. The V gene's germline CDR1 is SEHNR and CDR2 FQNEAQ (reference sequence). The CDR3 covers 15 residues.

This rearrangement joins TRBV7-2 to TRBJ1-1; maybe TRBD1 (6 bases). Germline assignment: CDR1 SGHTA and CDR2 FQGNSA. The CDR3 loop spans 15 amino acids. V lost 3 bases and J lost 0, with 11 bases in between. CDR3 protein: CASSFDTGLNTEAFF. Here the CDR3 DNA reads TGTGCCAGCAGCTTTGATACAGGGTTGAACACTGAAGCTTTCTTT.

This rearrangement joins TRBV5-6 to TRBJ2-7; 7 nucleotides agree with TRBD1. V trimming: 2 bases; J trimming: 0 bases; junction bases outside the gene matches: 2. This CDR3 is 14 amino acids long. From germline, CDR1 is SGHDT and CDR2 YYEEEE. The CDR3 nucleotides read TGTGCCAGCAGCTTACCAGGGGGCTCCTACGAGCAGTACTTC. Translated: CASSLPGGSYEQYF.

The CDR3 is CASSQGTGRTYEQYF. CDR3 nucleotides: TGTGCCAGCAGCCAAGGTACAGGGAGGACCTACGAGCAGTACTTC. The V gene is TRBV14, the J gene TRBJ2-7; either TRBD1 or TRBD2 may fit D (6 bases each). Looked up from germline, CDR1 is SGHDN and CDR2 is FVKESK. The CDR3 runs to 15 residues. V shed 1 base and J shed 2 bases, with 12 bases lying between them.

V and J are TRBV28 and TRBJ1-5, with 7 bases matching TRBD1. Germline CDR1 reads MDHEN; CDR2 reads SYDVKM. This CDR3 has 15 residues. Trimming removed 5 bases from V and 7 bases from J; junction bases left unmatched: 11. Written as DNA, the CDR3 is TGTGCCAGCAGTCCCAGTACAGGGGTTGGCCAGCCCCAGCATTTT. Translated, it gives CASSPSTGVGQPQHF.

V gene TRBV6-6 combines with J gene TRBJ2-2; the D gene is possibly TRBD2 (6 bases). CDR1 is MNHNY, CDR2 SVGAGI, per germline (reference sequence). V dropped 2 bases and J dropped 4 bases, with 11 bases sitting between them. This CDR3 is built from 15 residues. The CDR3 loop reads CASSYASGGTGELFF. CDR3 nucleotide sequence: TGTGCCAGCAGTTACGCCTCCGGGGGCACCGGGGAGCTGTTTTTT.

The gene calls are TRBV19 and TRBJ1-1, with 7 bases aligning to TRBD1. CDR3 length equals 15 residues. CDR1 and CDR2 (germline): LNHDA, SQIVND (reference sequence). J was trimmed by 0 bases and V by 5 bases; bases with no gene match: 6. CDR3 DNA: TGTGCCAGTAGTGTTCGACAGGGTATGAACACTGAAGCTTTCTTT. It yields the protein CASSVRQGMNTEAFF.

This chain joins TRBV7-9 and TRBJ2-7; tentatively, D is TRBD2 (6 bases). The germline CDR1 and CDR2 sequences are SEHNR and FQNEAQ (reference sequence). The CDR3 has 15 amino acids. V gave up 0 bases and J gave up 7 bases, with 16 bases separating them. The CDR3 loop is CASSLAGTPTMEQYF. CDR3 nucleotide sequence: TGTGCCAGCAGCTTAGCTGGGACTCCTACCATGGAGCAGTACTTC.

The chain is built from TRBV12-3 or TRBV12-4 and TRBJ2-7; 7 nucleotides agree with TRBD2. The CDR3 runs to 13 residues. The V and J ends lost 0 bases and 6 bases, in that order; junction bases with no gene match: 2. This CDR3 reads CASSLAREGEQYF. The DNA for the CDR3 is TGTGCCAGCAGTTTAGCAAGGGAGGGCGAGCAGTACTTC.

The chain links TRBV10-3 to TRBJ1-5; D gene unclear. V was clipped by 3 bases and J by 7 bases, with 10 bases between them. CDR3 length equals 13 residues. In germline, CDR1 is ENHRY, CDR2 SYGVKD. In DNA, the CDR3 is TGTGCCATCAGTGATTACAGCGGGCAGCCCCAGCATTTT. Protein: CAISDYSGQPQHF.

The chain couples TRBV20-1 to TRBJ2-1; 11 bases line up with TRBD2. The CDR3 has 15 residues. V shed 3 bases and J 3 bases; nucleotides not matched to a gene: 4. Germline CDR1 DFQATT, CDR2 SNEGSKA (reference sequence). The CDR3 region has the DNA TGCAGTGCTAGTGACGGGACTAGCGGCTACAATGAGCAGTTCTTC. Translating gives CSASDGTSGYNEQFF.

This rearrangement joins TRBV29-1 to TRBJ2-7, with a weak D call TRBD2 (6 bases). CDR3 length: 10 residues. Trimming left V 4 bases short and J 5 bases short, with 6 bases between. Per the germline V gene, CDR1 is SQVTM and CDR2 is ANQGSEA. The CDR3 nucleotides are TGCAGCGTTGGGGGGGACGAGCAGTACTTC. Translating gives CSVGGDEQYF.

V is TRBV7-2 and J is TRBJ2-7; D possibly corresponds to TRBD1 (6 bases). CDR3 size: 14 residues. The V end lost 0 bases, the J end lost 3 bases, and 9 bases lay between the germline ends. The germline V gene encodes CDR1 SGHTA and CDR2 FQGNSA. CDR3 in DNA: TGTGCCAGCAGCTTAGCAGGGGGACACTACGAGCAGTACTTC. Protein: CASSLAGGHYEQYF.

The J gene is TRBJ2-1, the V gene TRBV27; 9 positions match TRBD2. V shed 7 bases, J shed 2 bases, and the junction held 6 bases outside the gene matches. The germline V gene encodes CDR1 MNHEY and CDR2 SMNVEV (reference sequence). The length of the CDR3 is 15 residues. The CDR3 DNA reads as TGTGCCAGCACCTCTCTAGCGGGACCCTACAATGAGCAGTTCTTC. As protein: CASTSLAGPYNEQFF.

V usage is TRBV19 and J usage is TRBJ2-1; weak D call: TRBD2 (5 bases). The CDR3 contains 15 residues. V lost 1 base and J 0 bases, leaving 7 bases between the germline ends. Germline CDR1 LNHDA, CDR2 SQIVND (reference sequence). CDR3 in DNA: TGTGCCAGTAGTATAGGTAGCGTCTCCTACAATGAGCAGTTCTTC. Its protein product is CASSIGSVSYNEQFF.

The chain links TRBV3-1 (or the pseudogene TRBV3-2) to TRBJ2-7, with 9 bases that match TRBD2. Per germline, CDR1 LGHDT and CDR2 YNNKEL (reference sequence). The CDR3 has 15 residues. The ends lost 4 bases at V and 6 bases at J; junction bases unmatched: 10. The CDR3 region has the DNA TGTGCCAGCAGCCCCGGCGGGGGGGGCCTTCGCGAGCAGTACTTC. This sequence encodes CASSPGGGGLREQYF.

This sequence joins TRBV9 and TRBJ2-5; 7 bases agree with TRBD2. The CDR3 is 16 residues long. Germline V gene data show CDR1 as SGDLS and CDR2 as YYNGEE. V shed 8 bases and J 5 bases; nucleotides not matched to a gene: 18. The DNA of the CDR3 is TGTGCCAGTGCCGCTCCGCCGGGGGGATCGAGGGAGACCCAGTACTTC. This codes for CASAAPPGGSRETQYF.

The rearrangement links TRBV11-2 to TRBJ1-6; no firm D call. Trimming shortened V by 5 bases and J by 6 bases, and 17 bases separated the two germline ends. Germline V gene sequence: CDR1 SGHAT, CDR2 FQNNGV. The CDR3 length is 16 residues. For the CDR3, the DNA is TGTGCCAGCAGCATCCGGGCTCCCCTGATTAATTCACCCCTCCACTTT. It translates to CASSIRAPLINSPLHF.

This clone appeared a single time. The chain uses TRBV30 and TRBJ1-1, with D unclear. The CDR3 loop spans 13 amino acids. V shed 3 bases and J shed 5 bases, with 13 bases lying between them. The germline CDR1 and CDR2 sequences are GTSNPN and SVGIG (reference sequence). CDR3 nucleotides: TGTGCCTGGAGAAGAGAGACGGAGACTGAAGCTTTCTTT. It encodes CAWRRETETEAFF.

This chain's CDR3 is CASSRRQTSQETQYF. In nucleotides, the CDR3 is TGTGCCAGTAGTCGCCGGCAGACATCTCAAGAGACCCAGTACTTC. The J gene is TRBJ2-5, the V gene TRBV19; D gene unclear. In germline, CDR1 is LNHDA, CDR2 SQIVND (reference sequence). Trimming pared 5 bases from V and 2 bases from J, leaving 15 bases between. CDR3 size: 15 residues.

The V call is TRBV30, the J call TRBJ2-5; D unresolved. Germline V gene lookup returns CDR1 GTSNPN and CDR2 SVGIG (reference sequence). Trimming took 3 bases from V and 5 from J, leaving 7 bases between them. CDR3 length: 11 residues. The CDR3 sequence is CAWRGEETQYF. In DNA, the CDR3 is TGTGCCTGGAGAGGAGAGGAGACCCAGTACTTC. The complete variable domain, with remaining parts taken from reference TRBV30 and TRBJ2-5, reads SQTIHQWPATLVQPVGSPLSLECTVEGTSNPNLYWYRQAAGRGLQLLFYSVGIGQISSEVPQNLSASRPQDRQFILSSKKLLLSDSGFYLCAWRGEETQYFGPGTRLLVL.

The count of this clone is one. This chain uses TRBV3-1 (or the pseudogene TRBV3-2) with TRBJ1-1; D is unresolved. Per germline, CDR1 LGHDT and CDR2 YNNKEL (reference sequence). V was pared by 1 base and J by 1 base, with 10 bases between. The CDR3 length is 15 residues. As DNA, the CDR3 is TGTGCCAGCAGCCAAGGGGGAACGGCGAACACTGAAGCTTTCTTT. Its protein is CASSQGGTANTEAFF.

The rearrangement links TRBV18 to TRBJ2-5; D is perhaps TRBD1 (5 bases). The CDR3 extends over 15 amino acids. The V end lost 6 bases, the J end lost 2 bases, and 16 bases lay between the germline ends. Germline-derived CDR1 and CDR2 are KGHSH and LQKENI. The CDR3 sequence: CASSVNRRSQETQYF. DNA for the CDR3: TGTGCCAGCTCGGTTAACAGGCGCTCGCAAGAGACCCAGTACTTC.

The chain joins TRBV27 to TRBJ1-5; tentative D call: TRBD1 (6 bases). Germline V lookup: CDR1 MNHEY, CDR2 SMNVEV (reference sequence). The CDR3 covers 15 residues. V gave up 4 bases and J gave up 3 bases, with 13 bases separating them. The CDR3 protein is CASSWRQAPNQPQHF. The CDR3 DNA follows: TGTGCCAGCAGTTGGAGACAGGCACCCAATCAGCCCCAGCATTTT.

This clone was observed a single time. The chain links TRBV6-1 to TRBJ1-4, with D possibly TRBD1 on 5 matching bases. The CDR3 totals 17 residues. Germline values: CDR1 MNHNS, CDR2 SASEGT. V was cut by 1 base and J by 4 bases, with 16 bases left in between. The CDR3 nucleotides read TGTGCCAGCAGTGAAGTTTTATGGAGGGGACGTAATGAAAAACTGTTTTTT. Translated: CASSEVLWRGRNEKLFF.

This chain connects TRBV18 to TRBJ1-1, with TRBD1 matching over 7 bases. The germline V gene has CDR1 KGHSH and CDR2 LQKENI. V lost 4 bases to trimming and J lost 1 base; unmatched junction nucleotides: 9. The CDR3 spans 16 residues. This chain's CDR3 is CASSQMTGSSNTEAFF. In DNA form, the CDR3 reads TGTGCCAGCTCACAGATGACAGGGTCTTCGAACACTGAAGCTTTCTTT.